The text below deals with one T cell receptor beta chain. Sequencing of TCR beta drew on CD8+ and CD4+ T cells from blood. Patients with Susac syndrome fulfilled recently defined diagnostic criteria for definite or probable disease. The RNA input was about 0.5 to 1 ug, and it was reverse transcribed with random hexamers. Amplification of TCR beta CDR3 used immunoSEQ multiplex PCR across 54 Vbeta and 13 Jbeta. In TCRdb, the immunoSEQ multiplex PCR reads were re-called with MiXCR into one record per CDR3 protein. The data contain about 180,000 distinct CDR3 sequences, around 95% of them singletons. The CDR3 consists of 16 residues. The V and J ends lost 4 bases and 7 bases, in that order; junction bases with no gene match: 15. Germline V CDR1 and CDR2: DFQATT, SNEGSKA (reference sequence). This record belongs to a study of CD8 T cells in Susac syndrome.

The TCR was taken from a human donor with Susac syndrome. Sample: CD4+ T cells from PBMCs. The chain recombines TRBV20-1 with TRBJ2-1; 8 nucleotides agree with TRBD2. CDR3 sequence: CSATPGLGLVRNEQFF. CDR3 sequence (DNA): TGCAGTGCTACGCCGGGACTAGGGTTGGTCAGGAATGAGCAGTTCTTC.